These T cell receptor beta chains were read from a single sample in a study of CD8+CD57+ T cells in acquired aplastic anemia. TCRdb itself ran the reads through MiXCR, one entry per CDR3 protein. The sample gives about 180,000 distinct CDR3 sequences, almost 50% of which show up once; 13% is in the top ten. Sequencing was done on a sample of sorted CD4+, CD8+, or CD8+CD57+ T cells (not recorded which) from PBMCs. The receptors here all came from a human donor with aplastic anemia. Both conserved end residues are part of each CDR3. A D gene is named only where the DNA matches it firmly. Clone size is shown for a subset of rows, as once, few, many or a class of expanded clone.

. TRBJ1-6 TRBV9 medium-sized TGTGCCAGCAGCAATATTAATTCACCCCTCCACTTT CASSNINSPLHF
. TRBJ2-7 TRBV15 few TGTGCCACCAGCAGAGATACCCTAGCGACGCCCTACGAGCAGTACTTC CATSRDTLATPYEQYF
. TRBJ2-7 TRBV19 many TGTGCCAGTAGTAGAGGGACGGCGAGCTCCTACGAGCAGTACTTC CASSRGTASSYEQYF
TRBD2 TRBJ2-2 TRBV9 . TGTGCCAGCAGCCGGGGAGGGTCCAACACCGGGGAGCTGTTTTTT CASSRGGSNTGELFF
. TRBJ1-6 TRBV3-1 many TGTGCCAGCAGCCAACATAATTCACCCCTCCACTTT CASSQHNSPLHF
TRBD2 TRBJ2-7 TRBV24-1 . TGTGCCACCAGTGGGGCCGGGACTAGGCTCTACGAGCAGTACTTC CATSGAGTRLYEQYF
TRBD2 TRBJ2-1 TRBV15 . TGTGCCACCAGCGGAGCCCTAGCGGGGAGTTTTAATGAGCAGTTCTTC CATSGALAGSFNEQFF
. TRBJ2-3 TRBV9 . TGTGCCAGCAGCCAAACGGGGGATACGCAGTATTTT CASSQTGDTQYF
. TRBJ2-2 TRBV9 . TGTGCCAGCAGCCCGCGACCTACTAATAGCGGCACCGGGGAGCTGTTTTTT CASSPRPTNSGTGELFF
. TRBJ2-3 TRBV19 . TGTGCCAGTAGTAAGCCGCTTAGCACAGATACGCAGTATTTT CASSKPLSTDTQYF
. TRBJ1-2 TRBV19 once TGTGCCAGTAGGTACGATCGCCCCAACTATGGCTACACCTTC CASRYDRPNYGYTF
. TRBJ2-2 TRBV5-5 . TGTGCCAGCAGCTTGGGGCAGGGACGTCGCACCGGGGAGCTGTTTTTT CASSLGQGRRTGELFF
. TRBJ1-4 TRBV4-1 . TGCGCCAGCAGCCACAACTCCGGGACACCGAATGAAAAACTGTTTTTT CASSHNSGTPNEKLFF
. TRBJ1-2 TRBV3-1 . TGTGCCAGCAGCCAAACTGGGAAGCATGGCTACACCTTC CASSQTGKHGYTF
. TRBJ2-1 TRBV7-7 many TGTGCTAGCAGCTTAGGATCATTCTACAATGAGCAGTTCTTC CASSLGSFYNEQFF
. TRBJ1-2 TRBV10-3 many TGTGCCATCAGTGCCGGAGCCCAGGCTTCCGGCTACACCTTC CAISAGAQASGYTF
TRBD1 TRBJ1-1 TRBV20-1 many TGCAGTGCTAGAGATGACAGGGTGGCGACTGAAGCTTTCTTT CSARDDRVATEAFF
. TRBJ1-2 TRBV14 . TGTGCCAGCAGCCTGTATGACTATGGCTACACCTTC CASSLYDYGYTF
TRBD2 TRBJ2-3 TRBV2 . TGTGCCAGCTCCCGGGGGGGGGGCGCATCGGATACGCAGTATTTT CASSRGGGASDTQYF
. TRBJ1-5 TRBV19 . TGTGCCAGTAGTATAGGGGGATATCAGCCCCAGCATTTT CASSIGGYQPQHF
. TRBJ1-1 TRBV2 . TGTGCCAGCACAAGGGACTGGAACACTGAAGCTTTCTTT CASTRDWNTEAFF
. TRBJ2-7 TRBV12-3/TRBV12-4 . TGTGCCAGCAGTTTAGTGAGGGAGTTGAGATACGAGCAGTACTTC CASSLVRELRYEQYF
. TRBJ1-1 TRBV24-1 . TGTGCCCCCAGGAAACAGGACAGAAAGGACACTGAAGCTTTCTTT CAPRKQDRKDTEAFF
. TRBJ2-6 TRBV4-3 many TGCGCCAGCAGCCCCTTGGGCACCCGCTCTGGGGCCAACGTCCTGACTTTC CASSPLGTRSGANVLTF
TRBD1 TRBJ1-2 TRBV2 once TGTGCCAGCGGACAGGGTATTAACTATGGCTACACCTTC CASGQGINYGYTF
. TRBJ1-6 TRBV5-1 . TGCGCCAGCTCGGGTCGCTATAATTCACCCCTCCACTTT CASSGRYNSPLHF
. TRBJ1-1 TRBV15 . TGTGCCACCAGCAGAATTGGTAAGAACACTGAAGCTTTCTTT CATSRIGKNTEAFF
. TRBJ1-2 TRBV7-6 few TGTGCCAGTCGCTCCTTAAAGTCTGGCTACACCTTC CASRSLKSGYTF
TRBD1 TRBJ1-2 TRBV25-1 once TGTGCCAGCAGTGAATTTGGGAGGGGGCCGGGTGGTGGCTACACCTTC CASSEFGRGPGGGYTF
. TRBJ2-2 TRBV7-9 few TGTGCCAGCAGCTCGTTTAACACCGGGGAGCTGTTTTTT CASSSFNTGELFF
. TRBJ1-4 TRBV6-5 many TGTGCCAGCAGTTACGCGTCGGCAGGGAGAAATGAAAAACTGTTTTTT CASSYASAGRNEKLFF
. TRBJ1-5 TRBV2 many TGTGCCAGCAGCGAAAGGGCAGACAATAGCAATCAGCCCCAGCATTTT CASSERADNSNQPQHF
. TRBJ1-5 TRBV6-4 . TGTGCCAGCAGTGACTCGAGGGACACCAATCAGCCCCAGCATTTT CASSDSRDTNQPQHF
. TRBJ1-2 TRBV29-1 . TGCAGCGCCCAGGGTGGGGGTGGCTACACCTTC CSAQGGGGYTF
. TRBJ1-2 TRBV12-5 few TGTGCTAGTGGTTTGGTTCCGACCCAATTTGGGGGGGGCTACACCTTC CASGLVPTQFGGGYTF
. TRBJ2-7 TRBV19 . TGTGCCAGTAGTATCGGCGGGACTGGCCTGGAGCAGTACTTC CASSIGGTGLEQYF
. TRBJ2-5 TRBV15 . TGTGCCACCAGCAGTGGATGGGGCCTACTTGGAGAGACCCAGTACTTC CATSSGWGLLGETQYF
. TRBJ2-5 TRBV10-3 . TGTGCCATCAGGACAGACGAGGGTGCCCAGTACTTC CAIRTDEGAQYF
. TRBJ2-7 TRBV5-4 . TGTGCCAGCAGCTTGGTCGCGGGGTTCCCCTACGAGCAGTACTTC CASSLVAGFPYEQYF
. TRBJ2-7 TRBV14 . TGTGCCAGCAGTACGGGACACTACTCTTCCTTAGGAGAGCAGTACTTC CASSTGHYSSLGEQYF
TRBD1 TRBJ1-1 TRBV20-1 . TGCAGTGTTACGGGACAGCGGAGGACTGAAGCTTTCTTT CSVTGQRRTEAFF
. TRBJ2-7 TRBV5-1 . TGCGCCAGCAGCCTTCCTGCGGAGGGGAGTGTCGACGAGCAGTACTTC CASSLPAEGSVDEQYF
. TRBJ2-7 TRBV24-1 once TGTGCCACCAGTGATCTCACCGGTCCCGAGCAGTACTTC CATSDLTGPEQYF
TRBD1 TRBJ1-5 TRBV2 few TGTGCCAGCAGTGCCGGGACAGGGAATGGACCCCAGCATTTT CASSAGTGNGPQHF
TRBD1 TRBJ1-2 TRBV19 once TGTGCCAGTAGTGAACAGGGGACAGGCGGCTACACCTTC CASSEQGTGGYTF
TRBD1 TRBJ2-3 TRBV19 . TGTGCCAGTAGTTACTTACAGGGGAAGGGAGATACGCAGTATTTT CASSYLQGKGDTQYF
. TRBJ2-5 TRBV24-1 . TGTGCCATCAGCGGGACAGAGCAAGAGACCCAGTACTTC CAISGTEQETQYF
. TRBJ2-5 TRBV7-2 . TGTGCCAGCAGCTTAGTCGGAGGGAAGGGGGAGACCCAGTACTTC CASSLVGGKGETQYF
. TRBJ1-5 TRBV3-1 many TGTGCCAGCAGCCAAGACGGAGGGGTAGGCAATCAGCCCCAGCATTTT CASSQDGGVGNQPQHF
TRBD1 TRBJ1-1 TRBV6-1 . TGTGCCAGCATGACAGGGCTGAACACTGAAGCTTTCTTT CASMTGLNTEAFF
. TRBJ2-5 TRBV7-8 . TGTGCCAGCAGCTACGGCAGGGGTGTCCAAGAGACCCAGTACTTC CASSYGRGVQETQYF
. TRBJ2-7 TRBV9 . TGTGCCAGCACAACAGGCGCCCCTACGGGGGAGCAGTACTTC CASTTGAPTGEQYF
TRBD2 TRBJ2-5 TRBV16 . TGTGCCAGCAGCCAATTTACGGGACTAGACCAAGAGACCCAGTACTTC CASSQFTGLDQETQYF
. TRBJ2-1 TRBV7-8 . TGTGCCAGCAGCCGCGCCCCCGGGAGAGACTACAATGAGCAGTTCTTC CASSRAPGRDYNEQFF
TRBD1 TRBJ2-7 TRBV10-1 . TGCGCCAGCAGTCTAGGCAGGGGGTCCAACGAGCAGTACTTC CASSLGRGSNEQYF
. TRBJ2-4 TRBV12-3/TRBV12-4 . TGTGCCAGCACTTCGGAAAACATTCGGTACTTC CASTSENIRYF
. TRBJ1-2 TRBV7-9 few TGTGCCAGCAGCTTAGCGCTTGGTTTGACAGCCTTC CASSLALGLTAF
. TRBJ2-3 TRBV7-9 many TGTGCCAGCAGCTTAGTGGCGATCAGCACAGATACGCAGTATTTT CASSLVAISTDTQYF
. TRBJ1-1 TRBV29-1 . TGCAGCGTTGAAGAAAGGGGAGGCGCTTTCTTT CSVEERGGAFF